A selection of T cell receptor beta chains follows, all from one sample in a study of T cells in narcolepsy. Libraries were prepared by immunoSEQ multiplex PCR; TCRdb keeps only in-frame clonotypes and omits some of them. The sample has about 3,400 clones, around 68% seen once. The source material was CD45RA- memory CD8+ T cells from PBMCs. Source of these receptors: a human donor with narcolepsy. The CDR3 runs from the conserved cysteine through the conserved F or W. D genes are given only for firm matches. Some rows have no size entry. The others give once, few or many, or a class for an expanded clone.

v_gene	j_gene	d_gene	abundance	CDR3aa	CDR3nt
TRBV5-5	TRBJ2-7	.	large	CASTPSGNPTYEQYF	TGTGCCAGCACCCCTTCAGGGAACCCAACCTACGAGCAGTACTTC
TRBV6-6	TRBJ1-1	TRBD1	.	CASSYSTGGTEAFF	TGTGCCAGCAGTTACTCGACAGGGGGCACTGAAGCTTTCTTT
TRBV13	TRBJ2-3	TRBD1	once	CASSASGTGGRDTQYF	TGTGCCAGCAGTGCCTCCGGGACAGGAGGTAGAGATACGCAGTATTTT
TRBV7-9	TRBJ2-3	.	.	CASSLTYTDTQYF	TGTGCCAGCAGCTTAACTTACACAGATACGCAGTATTTT
TRBV15	TRBJ1-1	.	.	CATSRPRGVGYDTEAFF	TGTGCCACCAGCCGTCCCCGGGGGGTCGGGTACGACACTGAAGCTTTCTTT
TRBV7-9	TRBJ2-1	TRBD1	.	CASSGAGTGKFF	TGTGCCAGCAGCGGGGCCGGGACAGGGAAGTTCTTC
TRBV6-4	TRBJ1-2	.	.	CASSFTSPHGKTYGYTF	TGTGCCAGCAGTTTTACAAGCCCACACGGAAAGACCTATGGCTACACCTTC
TRBV5-1	TRBJ2-1	.	.	CASSPDSYNEQFF	TGCGCCAGCAGCCCAGACTCCTACAATGAGCAGTTCTTC
TRBV5-4	TRBJ1-2	TRBD1	few	CASSPGTAYGYTF	TGTGCCAGCAGCCCCGGGACAGCCTATGGCTACACCTTC
TRBV7-8	TRBJ2-5	.	.	CASSLGLATFGETQYF	TGTGCCAGCAGCTTAGGCCTAGCGACCTTTGGGGAGACCCAGTACTTC
TRBV7-2	TRBJ1-1	.	.	CASRPLLGNTEAFF	TGTGCCAGCAGACCTCTTTTGGGGAACACTGAAGCTTTCTTT
TRBV6-5	TRBJ2-2	TRBD1	few	CASTPQGADTGELFF	TGTGCCAGCACCCCACAGGGGGCGGACACCGGGGAGCTGTTTTTT
TRBV10-3	TRBJ2-7	TRBD2	.	CAISEVLAGVYEQYF	TGTGCCATCAGTGAGGTCCTAGCGGGGGTCTACGAGCAGTACTTC
TRBV10-1	TRBJ2-7	.	.	CAAVTLMEGGCASSYEQYF	TGCGCAGCAGTGACCCTAATGGAGGGGGGATGTGCTAGCTCCTACGAGCAGTACTTC
TRBV10-3	TRBJ2-3	TRBD1	.	CAISSGQGNTDTQYF	TGTGCCATCAGTTCTGGACAGGGGAACACAGATACGCAGTATTTT
TRBV10-3	TRBJ2-6	.	large	CAISESILSGANVLTF	TGTGCCATCAGTGAGTCGATCCTCTCTGGGGCCAACGTCCTGACTTTC
TRBV5-6	TRBJ1-4	.	.	CASSHSSAVASEKLFF	TGTGCCAGCAGCCACTCCTCGGCGGTTGCCTCGGAAAAACTGTTTTTT
TRBV27	TRBJ2-7	.	.	CASSSARTGEQYF	TGTGCCAGCAGTTCCGCCAGGACGGGGGAGCAGTACTTC
TRBV4-3	TRBJ2-1	.	.	CASSDRYNEQFF	TGCGCCAGCAGCGACCGCTACAATGAGCAGTTCTTC
TRBV9	TRBJ1-5	.	.	CASSLSEVNQPQHF	TGTGCCAGCAGCCTGTCCGAGGTTAATCAGCCCCAGCATTTT
TRBV5-1	TRBJ1-1	.	.	CASSLAGGYTEAFF	TGCGCCAGCAGCTTGGCCGGGGGGTACACTGAAGCTTTCTTT
TRBV9	TRBJ2-2	.	.	CASSVARGRTGELFF	TGTGCCAGCAGCGTAGCTCGGGGTCGCACCGGGGAGCTGTTTTTT
TRBV4-3	TRBJ2-2	.	.	CASSPPDTYTGELFF	TGCGCCAGCAGCCCACCGGACACCTACACCGGGGAGCTGTTTTTT
TRBV6-1	TRBJ2-3	TRBD2	once	CASSEALAGADTQYF	TGTGCCAGCAGTGAAGCGCTAGCGGGGGCAGATACGCAGTATTTT
TRBV2	TRBJ1-2	.	.	CASSDGWRYTF	TGTGCCAGCAGTGATGGGTGGCGCTACACCTTC
TRBV5-6	TRBJ1-5	.	.	CARSTGGRGAYNQPQHF	TGTGCCCGCAGCACTGGGGGGCGGGGGGCTTACAATCAGCCCCAGCATTTT
TRBV2	TRBJ2-2	TRBD2	.	CASRRTSGGVDTGELFF	TGTGCCAGCAGGCGGACTAGCGGGGGGGTAGACACCGGGGAGCTGTTTTTT
TRBV2	TRBJ1-5	.	.	CASKGYNQPQHF	TGTGCCAGCAAGGGTTACAATCAGCCCCAGCATTTT
TRBV7-5	TRBJ2-1	.	.	CVRSPLPGRTINEQFF	TGTGTCAGAAGCCCTCTCCCGGGACGAACAATCAATGAGCAGTTCTTC
TRBV13	TRBJ1-1	.	few	CASSRRTEAFF	TGTGCCAGCAGCCGGAGGACTGAAGCTTTCTTT
TRBV4-2	TRBJ2-7	.	.	CASSQDRLDYEQYF	TGTGCCAGCAGCCAAGATAGACTAGACTACGAGCAGTACTTC
TRBV9	TRBJ1-1	.	.	CASSVAGKMNTEAFF	TGTGCCAGCAGCGTAGCCGGGAAAATGAACACTGAAGCTTTCTTT
TRBV2	TRBJ1-4	TRBD1	.	CASSTHRDSYNEKLFF	TGTGCCAGCAGTACACACCGGGACAGTTATAATGAAAAACTGTTTTTT
TRBV19	TRBJ1-5	TRBD1	.	CASTRQGVQQPQHF	TGTGCCAGTACCCGACAGGGGGTGCAACAGCCCCAGCATTTT
TRBV19	TRBJ1-1	.	.	CASSISGDNTEAFF	TGTGCCAGTAGTATCTCGGGGGATAACACTGAAGCTTTCTTT
TRBV11-2	TRBJ1-1	.	.	CASSLFGSRIPFF	TGTGCCAGCAGCTTATTCGGCAGCCGAATTCCTTTCTTT
TRBV27	TRBJ2-3	.	.	CASSPFLVGDTQYF	TGTGCCAGCAGTCCTTTCTTAGTAGGGGATACGCAGTATTTT
TRBV4-1	TRBJ2-3	TRBD2	.	CASSQEQSGGGTYTQYF	TGCGCCAGCAGCCAAGAACAAAGCGGGGGGGGCACATATACGCAGTATTTT
TRBV5-1	TRBJ1-6	.	.	CASSLKGEFRGNSPLHF	TGCGCCAGCAGCTTGAAAGGGGAATTCAGGGGAAATTCACCCCTCCACTTT
TRBV15	TRBJ2-3	.	.	CATSPSDGRTDTQYF	TGTGCCACCAGCCCCTCGGATGGCCGCACAGATACGCAGTATTTT
TRBV6-5	TRBJ1-4	.	.	CASSYVRTTNEKLFF	TGTGCCAGCAGTTACGTCCGCACAACTAATGAAAAACTGTTTTTT
TRBV7-7	TRBJ2-4	.	.	CASRGDLGAKNIQYF	TGTGCCAGTAGGGGGGACCTTGGCGCCAAAAACATTCAGTACTTC
TRBV5-4	TRBJ1-2	TRBD1	.	CASSNLGTGAGGYTF	TGTGCCAGCAGTAATCTCGGGACAGGGGCTGGTGGCTACACCTTC
TRBV5-1	TRBJ1-1	TRBD1	.	CASSLGQGQNTEAFF	TGCGCCAGCAGCTTAGGACAGGGACAGAACACTGAAGCTTTCTTT
TRBV4-1	TRBJ1-1	TRBD1	.	CASSQMGQWHTEAFF	TGCGCCAGCAGCCAGATGGGACAGTGGCACACTGAAGCTTTCTTT